Described below is a single T cell receptor (beta chain) sequence and its context. Its antigen is as yet unknown. This record comes from a study of cytomegalovirus exposure and HLA in healthy donors. Study findings and constraints: What a later analysis reportedly showed was that an Asian-associated ancestry cluster had fewer N-insertions than the approximately 700-donor mean.

The PCR employed 60 Vbeta primers together with 13 Jbeta primers. Repertoires were generated with immunoSEQ multiplex PCR, while TCRdb's copy carries only in-frame clones and drops some. The sample contains hundreds of thousands of clones, roughly 90% of which appear only once. The CDR3 loop spans 14 amino acids. Trimming took 5 bases from V and 5 from J; bases not matched to a gene: 5. Germline loops: CDR1 ENHRY, CDR2 SYGVKD. What was sequenced was PBMCs. This clonotype was sampled from a woman aged 18-29 years in good health and CMV-seronegative. The chain joins TRBV10-3 to TRBJ2-5; 10 nucleotides line up with TRBD1. The CDR3 DNA reads as TGTGCCATCAGTACCGGGACAGGGGTTGAGACCCAGTACTTC. Translated, it gives CAISTGTGVETQYF.